This is a list of T cell receptor beta chains from one sample in a study of cytomegalovirus exposure and HLA in healthy donors. The data were produced by immunoSEQ multiplex PCR, yet TCRdb's version contains in-frame clones alone and is incomplete. The sample consists of around 130,000 clones, 65% to 85% of them appearing once. The sequenced material came from PBMCs. Source of these receptors: a woman in her forties in good health and CMV-seronegative. The CDR3 runs from the conserved cysteine through the conserved F or W. The order of the fields is V gene, J gene, D gene, clone size, CDR3 protein, CDR3 DNA. D genes are given only for firm matches. Not every row has a clone size; where given, it reads once, few, many or a size class.

v_call: TRBV6-4
j_call: TRBJ2-7
d_call: -
clone_size: -
cdr3_aa: CASPPKGESSYEQYF
cdr3_nt: TGTGCCAGCCCCCCTAAGGGAGAAAGCTCCTACGAGCAGTACTTC

v_call: TRBV14
j_call: TRBJ2-7
d_call: TRBD1
clone_size: -
cdr3_aa: CASSRSGTGNEQYF
cdr3_nt: TGTGCCAGCAGCCGCTCCGGGACAGGGAACGAGCAGTACTTC

v_call: TRBV6-1
j_call: TRBJ2-2
d_call: -
clone_size: -
cdr3_aa: CASSVSGLTGELFF
cdr3_nt: TGTGCCAGCAGCGTCTCAGGGCTCACCGGGGAGCTGTTTTTT

v_call: TRBV19
j_call: TRBJ1-5
d_call: -
clone_size: -
cdr3_aa: CASSIAIGQPQHF
cdr3_nt: TGTGCCAGTAGTATAGCTATCGGTCAGCCCCAGCATTTT

v_call: TRBV7-9
j_call: TRBJ1-1
d_call: TRBD1
clone_size: few
cdr3_aa: CASSLFSGRGDTEAFF
cdr3_nt: TGTGCCAGCAGCTTATTTTCGGGCAGGGGGGACACTGAAGCTTTCTTT

v_call: TRBV28
j_call: TRBJ2-2
d_call: TRBD1
clone_size: -
cdr3_aa: CASRGQGFTGELFF
cdr3_nt: TGTGCCAGCAGGGGACAGGGGTTCACCGGGGAGCTGTTTTTT

v_call: TRBV6-5
j_call: TRBJ2-5
d_call: -
clone_size: -
cdr3_aa: CASREGAGKETQYF
cdr3_nt: TGTGCCAGCAGAGAGGGGGCGGGGAAAGAGACCCAGTACTTC

v_call: TRBV4-2
j_call: TRBJ2-3
d_call: TRBD2
clone_size: -
cdr3_aa: CASSQVSAGGQDTQYF
cdr3_nt: TGTGCCAGCAGCCAAGTCTCGGCGGGAGGGCAAGATACGCAGTATTTT

v_call: TRBV29-1
j_call: TRBJ1-1
d_call: -
clone_size: -
cdr3_aa: CSGGGRGVEAFF
cdr3_nt: TGCAGCGGGGGAGGTCGGGGTGTGGAAGCTTTCTTT

v_call: TRBV7-7
j_call: TRBJ2-1
d_call: -
clone_size: -
cdr3_aa: CASSLAASTDYEQFF
cdr3_nt: TGTGCCAGCAGCTTAGCAGCGAGCACTGATTATGAGCAGTTCTTC

v_call: TRBV10-3
j_call: TRBJ2-3
d_call: TRBD1
clone_size: -
cdr3_aa: CAISHGTGGGDTQYF
cdr3_nt: TGTGCCATCAGTCATGGGACAGGGGGAGGAGATACGCAGTATTTT

v_call: TRBV6-1
j_call: TRBJ1-3
d_call: -
clone_size: -
cdr3_aa: CASSEARNSGNTIYF
cdr3_nt: TGTGCCAGCAGTGAAGCGCGCAACTCTGGAAACACCATATATTTT

v_call: TRBV6-4
j_call: TRBJ2-3
d_call: TRBD2
clone_size: once
cdr3_aa: CASSEFGGGAGEDTQYF
cdr3_nt: TGTGCCAGCAGTGAATTCGGCGGGGGGGCCGGGGAAGATACGCAGTATTTT

v_call: TRBV19
j_call: TRBJ1-1
d_call: -
clone_size: -
cdr3_aa: CASSIQTANTEAFF
cdr3_nt: TGTGCCAGTAGTATTCAGACAGCGAACACTGAAGCTTTCTTT

v_call: TRBV19
j_call: TRBJ2-5
d_call: TRBD2
clone_size: -
cdr3_aa: CASSIGTSGRGETQYF
cdr3_nt: TGTGCCAGTAGTATAGGGACTAGCGGGAGGGGGGAGACCCAGTACTTC

v_call: TRBV2
j_call: TRBJ1-2
d_call: TRBD1
clone_size: -
cdr3_aa: CASSEAQTGGLGAYGYTF
cdr3_nt: TGTGCCAGCAGCGAAGCTCAGACAGGGGGGCTCGGGGCCTATGGCTACACCTTC

v_call: TRBV2
j_call: TRBJ2-3
d_call: TRBD2
clone_size: -
cdr3_aa: CASSDIGGGGTDTQYF
cdr3_nt: TGTGCCAGCAGTGACATTGGTGGGGGGGGAACAGATACGCAGTATTTT

v_call: TRBV11-2
j_call: TRBJ2-1
d_call: TRBD2
clone_size: -
cdr3_aa: CASSATSGGIYNEQFF
cdr3_nt: TGTGCCAGCAGCGCCACTAGCGGGGGGATCTACAATGAGCAGTTCTTC

v_call: TRBV13
j_call: TRBJ2-7
d_call: TRBD1
clone_size: -
cdr3_aa: CASSSDRGKGDYEQYF
cdr3_nt: TGTGCCAGCAGCTCGGACAGGGGAAAAGGGGACTACGAGCAGTACTTC

v_call: TRBV28
j_call: TRBJ2-4
d_call: -
clone_size: -
cdr3_aa: CASSGQSLAKNSQYF
cdr3_nt: TGTGCCAGCAGCGGACAGAGTCTAGCCAAAAACAGTCAGTACTTC

v_call: TRBV9
j_call: TRBJ2-7
d_call: -
clone_size: few
cdr3_aa: CASSVEGGGEYEQYF
cdr3_nt: TGTGCCAGCAGCGTAGAGGGAGGGGGGGAGTACGAGCAGTACTTC

v_call: TRBV4-1
j_call: TRBJ2-2
d_call: TRBD2
clone_size: -
cdr3_aa: CASSQASPTSGSNTGELFF
cdr3_nt: TGCGCCAGCAGCCAAGCGTCCCCGACTAGCGGCTCGAACACTGGGGAGCTGTTTTTT

v_call: TRBV11-1
j_call: TRBJ2-1
d_call: TRBD2
clone_size: -
cdr3_aa: CASSFERGASYNEQFF
cdr3_nt: TGTGCCAGCAGCTTCGAGCGGGGGGCCTCCTACAATGAGCAGTTCTTC

v_call: TRBV7-6
j_call: TRBJ2-7
d_call: TRBD1
clone_size: -
cdr3_aa: CASSLAAKGAYEQYF
cdr3_nt: TGTGCCAGCAGCTTAGCCGCGAAGGGGGCATACGAGCAGTACTTC

v_call: TRBV27
j_call: TRBJ2-7
d_call: TRBD1
clone_size: -
cdr3_aa: CASSLPGGTYEQYF
cdr3_nt: TGTGCCAGCAGTTTACCAGGGGGCACGTACGAGCAGTACTTC

v_call: TRBV7-9
j_call: TRBJ2-5
d_call: -
clone_size: few
cdr3_aa: CASGPKGGEQYF
cdr3_nt: TGTGCCAGCGGCCCTAAGGGCGGGGAGCAGTACTTC

v_call: TRBV7-3
j_call: TRBJ1-2
d_call: -
clone_size: -
cdr3_aa: CASSPRHTGLIGYTF
cdr3_nt: TGTGCCAGCAGCCCGCGGCATACAGGATTGATAGGCTACACCTTC

v_call: TRBV7-7
j_call: TRBJ2-1
d_call: TRBD2
clone_size: -
cdr3_aa: CASSFMAGGHNEQFF
cdr3_nt: TGTGCCAGCAGCTTTATGGCGGGGGGGCATAATGAGCAGTTCTTC

v_call: TRBV1
j_call: TRBJ2-7
d_call: -
clone_size: -
cdr3_aa: CTSSQDVGRGLLSYEQYF
cdr3_nt: TGCACCAGCAGCCAAGATGTGGGGCGGGGGCTCCTTTCCTACGAGCAGTACTTC

v_call: TRBV28
j_call: TRBJ1-5
d_call: -
clone_size: few
cdr3_aa: CASSQPSRGGDQPQHF
cdr3_nt: TGTGCCAGCAGTCAACCGTCGAGGGGGGGGGATCAGCCCCAGCATTTT

v_call: TRBV27
j_call: TRBJ1-1
d_call: TRBD1
clone_size: -
cdr3_aa: CASSLQGAYTEAFF
cdr3_nt: TGTGCCAGCAGTCTACAGGGGGCCTACACTGAAGCTTTCTTT

v_call: TRBV2
j_call: TRBJ2-3
d_call: TRBD2
clone_size: once
cdr3_aa: CASSEGLAGADTQYF
cdr3_nt: TGTGCCAGCAGTGAGGGACTAGCGGGAGCAGATACGCAGTATTTT

v_call: TRBV10-3
j_call: TRBJ1-1
d_call: TRBD1
clone_size: -
cdr3_aa: CAISESGTGGDTEAFF
cdr3_nt: TGTGCCATCAGTGAGTCCGGGACAGGGGGTGACACTGAAGCTTTCTTT

v_call: TRBV6-5
j_call: TRBJ2-2
d_call: TRBD1
clone_size: -
cdr3_aa: CACRPRGTNTGELFF
cdr3_nt: TGTGCCTGCCGACCCAGGGGGACGAACACCGGGGAGCTGTTTTTT

v_call: TRBV6-4
j_call: TRBJ2-2
d_call: -
clone_size: -
cdr3_aa: CASSDSGSANTGELFF
cdr3_nt: TGTGCCAGCAGTGACTCTGGTAGCGCGAACACCGGGGAGCTGTTTTTT

v_call: TRBV25-1
j_call: TRBJ1-3
d_call: -
clone_size: once
cdr3_aa: CASSRGGGKFSGNTIYF
cdr3_nt: TGTGCCAGCAGTCGAGGGGGAGGGAAGTTCTCTGGAAACACCATATATTTT

v_call: TRBV9
j_call: TRBJ1-5
d_call: TRBD1
clone_size: -
cdr3_aa: CASSVGQESRPQHF
cdr3_nt: TGTGCCAGCAGCGTGGGACAGGAGTCCCGGCCCCAGCATTTT

v_call: TRBV4-2
j_call: TRBJ1-5
d_call: -
clone_size: -
cdr3_aa: CASSQETGQPQHF
cdr3_nt: TGTGCCAGCAGCCAAGAGACGGGTCAGCCCCAGCATTTT

v_call: TRBV28
j_call: TRBJ2-1
d_call: TRBD1
clone_size: once
cdr3_aa: CASALGDRAYNEQFF
cdr3_nt: TGTGCCAGCGCCCTTGGGGACAGGGCATACAATGAGCAGTTCTTC

v_call: TRBV7-3
j_call: TRBJ2-7
d_call: -
clone_size: -
cdr3_aa: CASSPGVGLEQYF
cdr3_nt: TGTGCCAGCAGCCCGGGGGTGGGGCTCGAGCAGTACTTC

v_call: TRBV29-1
j_call: TRBJ2-2
d_call: -
clone_size: -
cdr3_aa: CSVVGARGELFF
cdr3_nt: TGCAGCGTTGTGGGGGCGCGCGGGGAGCTGTTTTTT

v_call: TRBV11-2
j_call: TRBJ2-7
d_call: -
clone_size: -
cdr3_aa: CASSLSNRMGEQYF
cdr3_nt: TGTGCCAGCAGCCTATCAAACAGGATGGGCGAGCAGTACTTC

v_call: TRBV30
j_call: TRBJ2-7
d_call: -
clone_size: -
cdr3_aa: CAWSVGPYEQYF
cdr3_nt: TGTGCCTGGAGTGTTGGTCCCTACGAGCAGTACTTC

v_call: TRBV19
j_call: TRBJ1-5
d_call: -
clone_size: -
cdr3_aa: CASSILRETNQPQHF
cdr3_nt: TGTGCCAGTAGTATCTTAAGGGAGACCAATCAGCCCCAGCATTTT

v_call: TRBV19
j_call: TRBJ2-1
d_call: TRBD2
clone_size: -
cdr3_aa: CASSVSGKGMYNEQFF
cdr3_nt: TGTGCCAGTAGTGTTAGCGGGAAGGGCATGTACAATGAGCAGTTCTTC

v_call: TRBV7-3
j_call: TRBJ2-1
d_call: TRBD2
clone_size: -
cdr3_aa: CASSLTSALNYNEQFF
cdr3_nt: TGTGCCAGCAGCTTGACTAGCGCTTTAAACTACAATGAGCAGTTCTTC

v_call: TRBV5-1
j_call: TRBJ2-2
d_call: -
clone_size: -
cdr3_aa: CASSTFPGDNTGELFF
cdr3_nt: TGCGCCAGCAGCACCTTCCCGGGAGATAACACCGGGGAGCTGTTTTTT

v_call: TRBV30
j_call: TRBJ1-1
d_call: TRBD1
clone_size: -
cdr3_aa: CAWSPRPGQGARNTEAFF
cdr3_nt: TGTGCCTGGAGTCCAAGACCGGGACAGGGGGCTAGGAACACTGAAGCTTTCTTT

v_call: TRBV28
j_call: TRBJ1-5
d_call: TRBD1
clone_size: -
cdr3_aa: CASSTSGQGQPQHF
cdr3_nt: TGTGCCAGCAGTACCTCGGGACAGGGTCAGCCCCAGCATTTT

v_call: TRBV11-2
j_call: TRBJ2-1
d_call: -
clone_size: -
cdr3_aa: CASSLAEYNEQFF
cdr3_nt: TGTGCCAGCAGCTTAGCAGAATACAATGAGCAGTTCTTC

v_call: TRBV5-4
j_call: TRBJ2-5
d_call: -
clone_size: -
cdr3_aa: CASSLTGPQETQYF
cdr3_nt: TGTGCCAGCAGCTTGACAGGTCCCCAAGAGACCCAGTACTTC

v_call: TRBV29-1
j_call: TRBJ2-6
d_call: -
clone_size: -
cdr3_aa: CSVEEAGGAAGANGLTF
cdr3_nt: TGCAGCGTTGAAGAGGCCGGCGGGGCAGCTGGGGCCAACGGCCTGACTTTC

v_call: TRBV5-6
j_call: TRBJ2-7
d_call: -
clone_size: -
cdr3_aa: CASSLGSSYEQYF
cdr3_nt: TGTGCCAGCAGCTTAGGGAGCAGCTACGAGCAGTACTTC